The 12 T cell receptor beta chains below come from one sample, sequenced in a study of human T cells and chemical hapten exposure. In TCRdb, the RACE reads were re-called with MiXCR into one record per CDR3 protein. The repertoire holds around 92,000 distinct CDR3 sequences, with roughly a tenth as singletons. Time point in this sample: pre-sensitization, week 0. Described treatment: therapeutic diphenylcyclopropenone sensitization with weekly scalp DPC. Sequencing was performed on whole blood, taken in connection with sensitization to the hapten diphenylcyclopropenone (DPC). The receptor source for this set is a woman in her sixties with alopecia areata. Some clones in this sample may be carry-over from other donors' samples.

In its sample, this clonotype was seen many times. The rearrangement uses TRBV5-5 and TRBJ1-6; D gene ambiguous. The germline V and J ends were trimmed by 2 bases and 0 bases, with 12 bases remaining between them. Per germline, CDR1 SGHKS and CDR2 YYEKEE (reference sequence). The CDR3 length is 17 residues. This CDR3 is CASSFTGRSSYNSPLHF. CDR3 coding DNA: TGTGCCAGCAGCTTTACTGGACGGAGCTCCTATAATTCACCCCTCCACTTT.

In its sample, this clonotype was seen many times. V gene TRBV7-2 combines with J gene TRBJ2-2, with a possible D match to TRBD2 (6 bases). Looked up from germline, CDR1 is SGHTA and CDR2 is FQGNSA. Trimming cost V 5 bases and J 6 bases, with 13 bases left between them. The CDR3 length is 14 residues. The CDR3 sequence is CASSPGLISGELFF. CDR3 in DNA: TGTGCCAGCAGCCCTGGACTAATCTCCGGGGAGCTGTTTTTT. Full variable domain (rest looked up from reference TRBV7-2 and TRBJ2-2): GAGVSQSPSNKVTEKGKDVELRCDPISGHTALYWYRQSLGQGLEFLIYFQGNSAPDKSGLPSDRFSAERTGGSVSTLTIQRTQQEDSAVYLCASSPGLISGELFFGEGSRLTVL.

This clonotype was counted many times. The rearrangement links TRBV6-2 or TRBV6-3 to TRBJ2-7; a weak D match, TRBD2 (6 bases). The V end was cut by 0 bases, the J end by 0 bases, with 12 bases between. CDR3 size: 16 residues. CDR1 and CDR2 (germline): MNHEY, SVGEGT. The CDR3 protein is CASSYSAGSSSYEQYF. DNA of the CDR3: TGTGCCAGCAGTTACTCTGCGGGGAGTAGCTCCTACGAGCAGTACTTC.

The gene calls are TRBV19 and TRBJ2-4; 12 bases map to TRBD2. Germline lookup yields CDR1 LNHDA and CDR2 SQIVND (reference sequence). The CDR3 contains 14 residues. The V gene end was trimmed by 7 bases and the J gene end by 7 bases; junction bases not matched to a gene: 5. CDR3 in amino acids: CASTSGGARNIQYF. CDR3 DNA: TGTGCCAGTACTAGCGGGGGGGCTCGGAACATTCAGTACTTC.

The CDR3 is CASSPSLIRGYETQYF. CDR3 nucleotides: TGTGCCAGCAGCCCCTCCCTTATTAGGGGGTACGAGACCCAGTACTTC. The V call is TRBV3-1, the J call TRBJ2-5; possible D gene TRBD1, 6 bases. The germline V gene has CDR1 LGHDT and CDR2 YNNKEL (reference sequence). The CDR3 has 16 residues. Deletions cut 4 bases from V and 5 bases from J, with 20 bases between.

Only a few counts were recorded for this clonotype. The V call is TRBV2, the J call TRBJ2-1, with no clear D. Trimming pared 3 bases from V and 3 bases from J, leaving 9 bases between. There are 14 residues in the CDR3. Looked up from germline, CDR1 is SNHLY and CDR2 is FYNNEI. CDR3 loop: CASSETPVYNEQFF. The CDR3 region has the DNA TGTGCCAGCAGTGAGACGCCCGTCTACAATGAGCAGTTCTTC.

In its sample, this clonotype was seen many times. J is TRBJ2-7 and V is TRBV2; a weak D match, TRBD1 (6 bases). Germline V gives CDR1 SNHLY, CDR2 FYNNEI. The CDR3 sequence is 11 residues long. V lost 5 bases to trimming and J lost 12 bases, with 14 bases between them. CDR3 residues: CASSFEGHPYF. The CDR3 nucleotides are TGTGCCAGCAGTTTCGAGGGACACCCGTACTTC.

This clonotype was detected only a few times. This chain joins TRBV7-2 and TRBJ2-3, with a tentative D call TRBD1 (6 bases). The CDR3 runs to 16 residues. V was shortened by 1 base and J by 1 base, with 12 bases between the two germline ends. The germline V gene has CDR1 SGHTA and CDR2 FQGNSA. The CDR3, as DNA: TGTGCCAGCAGCTTAGGAACAGGGTCTGGCACAGATACGCAGTATTTT. It encodes CASSLGTGSGTDTQYF.

This clonotype has a count of ten or more. V is TRBV7-2 and J is TRBJ1-2; D not resolved. The CDR3 runs 14 residues. Germline lookup yields CDR1 SGHTA and CDR2 FQGNSA. Trimming stripped 1 base from V and 8 bases from J, with 14 bases between. The DNA for the CDR3 is TGTGCCAGCAGCTTAGAATCATCCCGAGGAGGCTACACCTTC. Encoded protein: CASSLESSRGGYTF.

This clonotype has a count of ten or more. The V and J genes are TRBV7-3 and TRBJ2-3; no reliable D call. The V gene's germline CDR1 is SGHTA and CDR2 FQGTGA. The CDR3 covers 14 residues. The V gene lost 3 bases and the J gene lost 2 bases, with 9 bases spanning the gap. In DNA form, the CDR3 reads TGTGCCAGCAGCTTGGATCAGCCCACAGATACGCAGTATTTT. Amino acid sequence: CASSLDQPTDTQYF.

The genes are TRBV3-1 and TRBJ2-7; D possibly corresponds to TRBD2 (7 bases). The CDR3 length is 16 residues. V was cut by 4 bases and J by 7 bases, with 23 bases left in between. Germline V gene sequence: CDR1 LGHDT, CDR2 YNNKEL (reference sequence). CDR3 region: CASSPILGGLAVEQYF. CDR3 bases: TGTGCCAGCAGCCCTATCCTGGGGGGCCTAGCGGTGGAGCAGTACTTC.

This clonotype was counted ten times or more. The chain carries TRBV6-5 and TRBJ1-2, with 7 bases lining up with TRBD1. Germline loops: CDR1 MNHEY, CDR2 SVGAGI. The CDR3 is 15 amino acids. With 10 bases clipped from V and 4 bases from J, the junction kept 15 bases outside the gene matches. DNA of the CDR3: TGTGCCACCACGAAAACCCTCGGGACAGTCTATGGCTACACCTTC. This sequence encodes CATTKTLGTVYGYTF.